A selection of T cell receptor beta chains follows, all from one sample in a study of shared clonotypes between healthy human individuals. The assay was immunoSEQ multiplex PCR, and TCRdb's table has in-frame clones only and misses some. The table shows 2 million to 2.5 million clones, with about 92% occurring only once. The sample taken for sequencing was naive CD8+ T cells from PBMCs. Every receptor here comes from a man aged 18 to 29 in good health. Some clones in this sample may be carry-over from other donors' samples. CDR3s include the opening cysteine and the closing phenylalanine or tryptophan. Fields, in order: V gene, D gene, clone size, J gene, CDR3 protein, CDR3 DNA. The D gene is left open where the match is weak. Not every row has a clone size; where given, it reads once, few, many or a size class.

v_call: TRBV13; d_call: TRBD1; clone_size: once; j_call: TRBJ2-3; cdr3_aa: CASSRRAGQGGADTQYF; cdr3_nt: TGTGCCAGCAGCCGCCGTGCGGGACAGGGGGGGGCAGATACGCAGTATTTT
v_call: TRBV4-1; d_call: NA; clone_size: NA; j_call: TRBJ2-3; cdr3_aa: CASSQRDVSRADTQYF; cdr3_nt: TGCGCCAGCAGCCAGCGGGACGTGTCGAGGGCAGATACGCAGTATTTT
v_call: TRBV7-9; d_call: TRBD2; clone_size: NA; j_call: TRBJ2-1; cdr3_aa: CASSLVLAGANEQFF; cdr3_nt: TGTGCCAGCAGCTTAGTACTAGCGGGAGCTAATGAGCAGTTCTTC
v_call: TRBV28; d_call: TRBD1; clone_size: NA; j_call: TRBJ1-1; cdr3_aa: CASSGDRVANTEAFF; cdr3_nt: TGTGCCAGCAGTGGAGACAGGGTGGCGAACACTGAAGCTTTCTTT
v_call: TRBV4-3; d_call: TRBD1; clone_size: NA; j_call: TRBJ2-3; cdr3_aa: CASSPGTGDRLTQYF; cdr3_nt: TGCGCCAGCAGCCCCGGGACAGGGGATCGGTTGACGCAGTATTTT
v_call: TRBV27; d_call: TRBD2; clone_size: NA; j_call: TRBJ2-7; cdr3_aa: CASSYTLAGVYEQYF; cdr3_nt: TGTGCCAGCAGTTACACGCTAGCGGGAGTTTACGAGCAGTACTTC
v_call: TRBV11-2; d_call: TRBD1; clone_size: NA; j_call: TRBJ1-1; cdr3_aa: CASTDRAFERTEAFF; cdr3_nt: TGTGCCAGCACCGACAGGGCATTTGAGAGGACTGAAGCTTTCTTT
v_call: TRBV10-3; d_call: NA; clone_size: NA; j_call: TRBJ2-7; cdr3_aa: CAISSSEEGYSLYEQYF; cdr3_nt: TGTGCCATCAGCTCCTCCGAGGAGGGGTACTCTCTCTACGAGCAGTACTTC
v_call: TRBV9; d_call: NA; clone_size: NA; j_call: TRBJ2-7; cdr3_aa: CASSVDGGAYEQYF; cdr3_nt: TGTGCCAGCAGCGTAGATGGGGGCGCCTACGAGCAGTACTTC
v_call: TRBV18; d_call: TRBD1; clone_size: NA; j_call: TRBJ2-7; cdr3_aa: CASSARKGTASSYEQYF; cdr3_nt: TGTGCCAGCTCAGCTAGAAAGGGGACAGCGAGCTCCTACGAGCAGTACTTC
v_call: TRBV29-1; d_call: NA; clone_size: once; j_call: TRBJ2-5; cdr3_aa: CSASPIEVVYQETQYF; cdr3_nt: TGCAGCGCCAGCCCCATTGAGGTTGTTTACCAAGAGACCCAGTACTTC
v_call: TRBV7-9; d_call: NA; clone_size: NA; j_call: TRBJ2-7; cdr3_aa: CASSEGIPYEQYF; cdr3_nt: TGTGCCAGCAGCGAAGGGATTCCCTACGAGCAGTACTTC
v_call: TRBV11-1; d_call: NA; clone_size: NA; j_call: TRBJ2-7; cdr3_aa: CASSHRDRNPYEQYF; cdr3_nt: TGTGCCAGCAGCCACCGGGACCGAAACCCCTACGAGCAGTACTTC
v_call: TRBV5-1; d_call: TRBD2; clone_size: NA; j_call: TRBJ2-3; cdr3_aa: CASSKKGGLAGNGTDTQYF; cdr3_nt: TGCGCCAGCAGTAAGAAAGGAGGACTAGCGGGAAACGGCACAGATACGCAGTATTTT
v_call: TRBV9; d_call: NA; clone_size: NA; j_call: TRBJ1-1; cdr3_aa: CASSVGTSNTEAFF; cdr3_nt: TGTGCCAGCAGCGTTGGGACATCGAACACTGAAGCTTTCTTT
v_call: TRBV4-2; d_call: TRBD1; clone_size: NA; j_call: TRBJ1-2; cdr3_aa: CASSQDGGAGTGWYGYTF; cdr3_nt: TGTGCCAGCAGCCAAGATGGAGGAGCCGGGACAGGGTGGTATGGCTACACCTTC
v_call: TRBV27; d_call: TRBD2; clone_size: NA; j_call: TRBJ2-1; cdr3_aa: CASIPLTSGLNEQFF; cdr3_nt: TGTGCCAGCATCCCGTTGACTAGCGGGCTTAATGAGCAGTTCTTC
v_call: TRBV7-9; d_call: NA; clone_size: NA; j_call: TRBJ1-2; cdr3_aa: CASNGRSGPSPYGYTF; cdr3_nt: TGTGCCAGCAACGGGAGGTCTGGGCCCTCTCCGTATGGCTACACCTTC
v_call: TRBV7-8; d_call: TRBD1; clone_size: NA; j_call: TRBJ2-7; cdr3_aa: CASSPGGYEQYF; cdr3_nt: TGTGCCAGCAGCCCAGGGGGCTACGAGCAGTACTTC
v_call: TRBV6-5; d_call: NA; clone_size: once; j_call: TRBJ2-7; cdr3_aa: CASSYRVRSWEQYF; cdr3_nt: TGTGCCAGCAGCTACAGGGTACGGTCTTGGGAGCAGTACTTC
v_call: TRBV4-1; d_call: TRBD2; clone_size: NA; j_call: TRBJ2-4; cdr3_aa: CASSQEADREGDIQYF; cdr3_nt: TGCGCCAGCAGCCAAGAGGCAGACCGGGAGGGGGACATTCAGTACTTC
v_call: TRBV9; d_call: NA; clone_size: NA; j_call: TRBJ1-2; cdr3_aa: CASSVLWGSGYTF; cdr3_nt: TGTGCCAGCAGCGTCCTGTGGGGTTCTGGCTACACCTTC
v_call: TRBV27; d_call: NA; clone_size: NA; j_call: TRBJ1-2; cdr3_aa: CASSASPGLMGHGYTF; cdr3_nt: TGTGCCAGCAGTGCATCTCCGGGACTCATGGGGCATGGCTACACCTTC
v_call: TRBV30; d_call: NA; clone_size: NA; j_call: TRBJ2-7; cdr3_aa: CAWGLSTEQYF; cdr3_nt: TGTGCCTGGGGCCTCAGCACCGAGCAGTACTTC
v_call: TRBV4-1; d_call: NA; clone_size: NA; j_call: TRBJ2-1; cdr3_aa: CASSHLAAEQFF; cdr3_nt: TGCGCCAGCAGCCACTTAGCGGCTGAGCAGTTCTTC
v_call: TRBV27; d_call: NA; clone_size: NA; j_call: TRBJ2-3; cdr3_aa: CASSLLPQGNRRDTQYF; cdr3_nt: TGTGCCAGCAGTTTACTCCCTCAGGGTAATAGGCGAGATACGCAGTATTTT
v_call: TRBV28; d_call: NA; clone_size: once; j_call: TRBJ2-6; cdr3_aa: CASSYRSGGANVLTF; cdr3_nt: TGTGCCAGCAGTTACCGCTCGGGGGGGGCCAACGTCCTGACTTTC
v_call: TRBV9; d_call: NA; clone_size: NA; j_call: TRBJ1-3; cdr3_aa: CASSVTDPTDTIYF; cdr3_nt: TGTGCCAGCAGCGTAACAGATCCAACGGACACCATATATTTT
v_call: TRBV19; d_call: NA; clone_size: NA; j_call: TRBJ2-7; cdr3_aa: CASSSMGVEQYF; cdr3_nt: TGTGCCAGTAGTAGTATGGGGGTCGAGCAGTACTTC
v_call: TRBV29-1; d_call: NA; clone_size: NA; j_call: TRBJ1-3; cdr3_aa: CSVVGFPTPSGNTIYF; cdr3_nt: TGCAGCGTTGTGGGGTTCCCAACGCCCTCTGGAAACACCATATATTTT
v_call: TRBV5-1; d_call: TRBD1; clone_size: NA; j_call: TRBJ2-2; cdr3_aa: CASSLAGTGVLRELFF; cdr3_nt: TGCGCCAGCAGCTTGGCCGGGACAGGGGTTCTACGGGAGCTGTTTTTT
v_call: TRBV27; d_call: TRBD2; clone_size: once; j_call: TRBJ2-3; cdr3_aa: CASSWGRATDTQYF; cdr3_nt: TGTGCCAGCAGCTGGGGGAGGGCCACAGATACGCAGTATTTT
v_call: TRBV27; d_call: TRBD1; clone_size: NA; j_call: TRBJ1-5; cdr3_aa: CASRITTGGNQPQHF; cdr3_nt: TGTGCCAGCAGAATAACTACAGGGGGCAATCAGCCCCAGCATTTT
v_call: TRBV5-1; d_call: NA; clone_size: NA; j_call: TRBJ1-1; cdr3_aa: CASTLGGYTEAFF; cdr3_nt: TGCGCCAGTACCTTGGGGGGGTACACTGAAGCTTTCTTT
v_call: TRBV9; d_call: NA; clone_size: NA; j_call: TRBJ1-1; cdr3_aa: CASSEYGGTPEAFF; cdr3_nt: TGTGCCAGCAGCGAATACGGGGGTACGCCTGAAGCTTTCTTT
v_call: TRBV19; d_call: NA; clone_size: few; j_call: TRBJ1-1; cdr3_aa: CASIQGRAFF; cdr3_nt: TGTGCCAGTATTCAGGGGAGGGCTTTCTTT
v_call: TRBV28; d_call: TRBD2; clone_size: NA; j_call: TRBJ2-1; cdr3_aa: CASSSQSGLAGVAEQFF; cdr3_nt: TGTGCCAGCAGTTCCCAATCGGGACTAGCGGGAGTGGCTGAGCAGTTCTTC
v_call: TRBV28; d_call: NA; clone_size: NA; j_call: TRBJ1-2; cdr3_aa: CASSGGENYGYTF; cdr3_nt: TGTGCCAGCAGTGGGGGGGAGAACTATGGCTACACCTTC
v_call: TRBV27; d_call: TRBD1; clone_size: NA; j_call: TRBJ1-5; cdr3_aa: CASSFVEGQGINQPQHF; cdr3_nt: TGTGCCAGCAGTTTCGTTGAGGGACAGGGAATCAATCAGCCCCAGCATTTT
v_call: TRBV20-1; d_call: NA; clone_size: NA; j_call: TRBJ1-5; cdr3_aa: CSARALQPQHF; cdr3_nt: TGCAGTGCTAGAGCCCTTCAGCCCCAGCATTTT
v_call: TRBV28; d_call: TRBD1; clone_size: NA; j_call: TRBJ1-1; cdr3_aa: CASSLYPLDREVAMNTEAFF; cdr3_nt: TGTGCCAGCAGTTTATACCCCCTGGACAGGGAAGTGGCAATGAACACTGAAGCTTTCTTT
v_call: TRBV27; d_call: TRBD1; clone_size: NA; j_call: TRBJ1-5; cdr3_aa: CASSFVGQDQPQHF; cdr3_nt: TGTGCCAGCAGTTTTGTGGGACAGGATCAGCCCCAGCATTTT
v_call: TRBV27; d_call: NA; clone_size: NA; j_call: TRBJ2-7; cdr3_aa: CASTDSPFYEQYF; cdr3_nt: TGTGCCAGCACGGACAGTCCATTCTACGAGCAGTACTTC
v_call: TRBV27; d_call: TRBD1; clone_size: once; j_call: TRBJ2-1; cdr3_aa: CASSLSDRGNEQFF; cdr3_nt: TGTGCCAGCAGTTTATCAGACAGGGGGAATGAGCAGTTCTTC
v_call: TRBV7-3; d_call: NA; clone_size: NA; j_call: TRBJ2-1; cdr3_aa: CASRRGEETNEQFF; cdr3_nt: TGTGCCAGCAGAAGGGGAGAGGAAACCAATGAGCAGTTCTTC
v_call: TRBV6-5; d_call: NA; clone_size: NA; j_call: TRBJ1-2; cdr3_aa: CASSYGGSYGYTF; cdr3_nt: TGTGCCAGCAGTTATGGGGGTTCCTATGGCTACACCTTC
v_call: TRBV5-1; d_call: NA; clone_size: NA; j_call: TRBJ2-1; cdr3_aa: CATGVPGYEQFF; cdr3_nt: TGCGCCACCGGGGTACCGGGGTATGAGCAGTTCTTC
v_call: TRBV19; d_call: NA; clone_size: NA; j_call: TRBJ2-7; cdr3_aa: CASSSGSYEQYF; cdr3_nt: TGTGCCAGTAGTTCTGGGTCCTACGAGCAGTACTTC
v_call: TRBV9; d_call: NA; clone_size: NA; j_call: TRBJ2-2; cdr3_aa: CASSPSAGSVTGELFF; cdr3_nt: TGTGCCAGCAGCCCCTCAGCGGGTTCGGTCACCGGGGAGCTGTTTTTT
v_call: TRBV19; d_call: TRBD2; clone_size: NA; j_call: TRBJ2-3; cdr3_aa: CATALGRESTDTQYF; cdr3_nt: TGTGCCACTGCCCTGGGGCGGGAGAGCACAGATACGCAGTATTTT
v_call: TRBV9; d_call: TRBD1; clone_size: once; j_call: TRBJ2-7; cdr3_aa: CASSPSGQSSYEQYF; cdr3_nt: TGTGCCAGCAGCCCATCGGGACAGAGCTCCTACGAGCAGTACTTC
v_call: TRBV19; d_call: NA; clone_size: once; j_call: TRBJ2-7; cdr3_aa: CASSIPGLPAGEQYF; cdr3_nt: TGTGCCAGTAGCATACCGGGACTCCCCGCCGGCGAGCAGTACTTC
v_call: TRBV27; d_call: TRBD1; clone_size: NA; j_call: TRBJ1-4; cdr3_aa: CASSLFRQGGEKLFF; cdr3_nt: TGTGCCAGCAGTTTATTTAGACAGGGAGGCGAAAAACTGTTTTTT
v_call: TRBV29-1; d_call: NA; clone_size: NA; j_call: TRBJ1-1; cdr3_aa: CSGGTPGGTEAFF; cdr3_nt: TGCAGCGGTGGGACTCCGGGGGGGACTGAAGCTTTCTTT
v_call: TRBV30; d_call: NA; clone_size: NA; j_call: TRBJ2-2; cdr3_aa: CACWHHPPELFF; cdr3_nt: TGTGCCTGTTGGCACCATCCGCCGGAGCTGTTTTTT
v_call: TRBV10-3; d_call: TRBD2; clone_size: NA; j_call: TRBJ2-3; cdr3_aa: CAIMREGSTDTQYF; cdr3_nt: TGTGCCATCATGCGGGAGGGGAGCACAGATACGCAGTATTTT